Following are 12 T cell receptor beta chains from one sample sequenced in a study of T cells expressing NK-cell markers. Reanalyzing the 5' RACE reads, TCRdb keeps one entry per CDR3 protein, without DNA. The sample data list about 260,000 distinct CDR3 sequences. Sequencing used blood T cells: a sorted CD56 or NKG2C T cell subset, CD4+ or CD8+ T cells, or bulk PBMC T cells (not recorded which). These receptors originate from a man between 18 and 29 years old in good health.

This chain links TRBV7-2 with TRBJ2-1; lacking DNA, the TRBD2 call made by TCRdb goes unchecked. Germline assignment: CDR1 SGHTA and CDR2 FQGNSA. The CDR3 consists of 16 residues. CDR3 residues: CASSLARSARFTEQFF.

J is TRBJ2-3 and V is TRBV6-5; absent DNA, TCRdb's TRBD1 call cannot be checked. This CDR3 has 16 residues. Germline CDR1 and CDR2: MNHEY and SVGAGI. CDR3 amino acids: CASSYSPFGRTDTQYF.

This chain connects TRBV5-6 to TRBJ1-2. Germline V CDR1 and CDR2: SGHDT, YYEEEE. The CDR3 length is 16 residues. The CDR3 is CASSIRSGSRNYGYTF.

This rearrangement joins TRBV5-6 to TRBJ1-1. This CDR3 comprises 12 residues. Germline V CDR1 and CDR2: SGHDT, YYEEEE. The CDR3 spells CASSLARRGAFF.

The rearrangement uses TRBV15 and TRBJ2-3; TCRdb reports TRBD1, a call that lacks DNA to check it against. The CDR3 spans 17 residues. Germline V lookup: CDR1 LNHNV, CDR2 YYDKDF (reference sequence). The CDR3 sequence is CATSRAPTGVGTDTQYF.

The gene calls are TRBV12-3 or TRBV12-4 and TRBJ1-4; no DNA is available, so the TRBD1 call from TCRdb remains unchecked. CDR3 size: 14 residues. The CDR3 protein is CASRVSGGSEKLFF.

The rearrangement joins TRBV6-2 or TRBV6-3 to TRBJ2-1; there is no DNA to check the TCRdb D call of TRBD1. The CDR3 consists of 16 residues. Germline CDR1 MNHEY, CDR2 SVGEGT. CDR3 loop: CASTKGLPNPSDEQFF.

The rearrangement links TRBV7-2 to TRBJ1-2; TCRdb lists TRBD1, though no DNA is available to test this call. The CDR3 length is 14 residues. Germline V gene sequence: CDR1 SGHTA, CDR2 FQGNSA. CDR3 sequence: CASSLVRGQDGYTF.

The chain joins TRBV5-5 to TRBJ2-1; the TRBD2 assignment by TCRdb is unverifiable without DNA. CDR1 and CDR2 from the germline V gene are SGHKS and YYEKEE (reference sequence). This CDR3 is built from 16 residues. The chain's CDR3 is CASSFPSAGRDNEQFF.

The chain carries TRBV24-1 and TRBJ2-3; the TCRdb call, TRBD1, lacks DNA for checking. The CDR3 consists of 16 residues. CDR1 and CDR2 from the germline V gene are KGHDR and SFDVKD. CDR3 sequence: CATSVLSGRGGETQYF.

This chain links TRBV12-3 or TRBV12-4 with TRBJ1-2. The length of the CDR3 is 13 residues. This chain's CDR3 is CASSLVRLLGYTF.

The CDR3 sequence is CASSLPSFSRETQYF. The rearrangement uses TRBV3-1 and TRBJ2-5. Germline CDR1 and CDR2: LGHDT and YNNKEL (reference sequence). The CDR3 has 15 residues.